These 19 T cell receptor beta chains were all obtained from the same sample, sequenced in a study of monozygotic twins with inflammatory bowel disease. From its re-call of the 5' RACE reads, TCRdb lists each CDR3 protein once, without DNA. The repertoire table contains 150,000 or so distinct CDR3 sequences. Sequencing was carried out using blood. The receptors derive from a human donor with ulcerative colitis or Crohn's disease, or a healthy co-twin of an affected twin (not recorded which).

The rearrangement links TRBV18 to TRBJ2-1; TCRdb gives TRBD1 as the D gene, but with no DNA this cannot be confirmed. Germline V gives CDR1 KGHSH, CDR2 LQKENI. The CDR3 consists of 17 residues. CDR3: CASSLARGGSSYNEQFF. The complete variable domain, with remaining parts taken from reference TRBV18 and TRBJ2-1, reads NAGVMQNPRHLVRRRGQEARLRCSPMKGHSHVYWYRQLPEEGLKFMVYLQKENIIDESGMPKERFSAEFPKEGPSILRIQQVVRGDSAAYFCASSLARGGSSYNEQFFGPGTRLTVL.

The chain employs TRBV6-5 and TRBJ2-7; TCRdb's D gene call, TRBD1, goes unchecked for lack of DNA. This CDR3 spans 12 amino acids. Germline assignment: CDR1 MNHEY and CDR2 SVGAGI. The CDR3 region is CASSYSGGEQYF.

This CDR3 is CASSASWGTDTQYF. The chain has TRBV9 and TRBJ2-3. The germline V gene has CDR1 SGDLS and CDR2 YYNGEE. The CDR3 runs to 14 residues.

The J gene is TRBJ2-1, the V gene TRBV12-3 or TRBV12-4. The CDR3 is made up of 11 amino acids. The CDR3 loop reads CASSLRYEQFF.

V and J are TRBV5-6 and TRBJ2-1; TCRdb returns TRBD1, unconfirmable since there is no DNA. Germline CDR1 SGHDT, CDR2 YYEEEE. The CDR3 loop spans 15 amino acids. Here the CDR3 reads CASSSDRDRYNEQFF.

The rearrangement links TRBV12-3 or TRBV12-4 to TRBJ2-2; TCRdb picks TRBD1, but there is no DNA to check that call. The CDR3 is made up of 16 amino acids. The CDR3 sequence: CASISSRGHNTGELFF.

V gene TRBV7-2 combines with J gene TRBJ1-1; TCRdb outputs TRBD1, but without DNA this stays unchecked. Germline CDR1 SGHTA, CDR2 FQGNSA. This CDR3 is built from 14 residues. CDR3: CASSFRQGGTEAFF.

The rearrangement joins TRBV20-1 to TRBJ2-5; TCRdb returns TRBD2, unconfirmable since there is no DNA. The germline gives CDR1 DFQATT, CDR2 SNEGSKA (reference sequence). This CDR3 is 16 amino acids long. The CDR3 sequence: CSARGKVTSGKETQYF.

CDR3: CASSEYFPTISPSSGNTIYF. This chain connects TRBV25-1 to TRBJ1-3; TCRdb returns TRBD1, unconfirmable since there is no DNA. CDR1 MGHDK and CDR2 SYGVNS come from the germline V gene. The CDR3 contains 20 residues.

This chain connects TRBV20-1 to TRBJ2-7; TCRdb selects TRBD2, and the lack of DNA leaves this call unchecked. CDR1 and CDR2 (germline): DFQATT, SNEGSKA (reference sequence). This CDR3 is built from 14 residues. The chain's CDR3 is CSAGGTSGGNGQYF.

This chain joins TRBV27 and TRBJ2-2; as DNA is missing, the TRBD2 call by TCRdb cannot be tested. CDR1 is MNHEY and CDR2 is SMNVEV in the germline V gene (reference sequence). The CDR3 is 12 residues long. The CDR3 sequence is CASSKEGRELFF.

The CDR3: CASKGVTDTQYF. The V gene is TRBV30, the J gene TRBJ2-3; TCRdb picks TRBD1, but there is no DNA to check that call. From germline, CDR1 is GTSNPN and CDR2 SVGIG (reference sequence). The CDR3 is made up of 12 amino acids.

The rearrangement uses TRBV5-1 and TRBJ2-2. This CDR3 has 13 amino acids. The germline V gene encodes CDR1 SGHRS and CDR2 YFSETQ. The CDR3 loop is CATGLVQGGELFF.

The genes are TRBV28 and TRBJ2-1. In germline, CDR1 is MDHEN, CDR2 SYDVKM. The CDR3 spans 12 residues. CDR3 residues: CASSPYRNEQFF.

This chain connects TRBV30 to TRBJ1-2; TCRdb calls TRBD1, which cannot be checked without DNA. CDR3 length equals 11 residues. From germline, CDR1 is GTSNPN and CDR2 SVGIG (reference sequence). CDR3 protein: CAGGTGFGYTF. The full variable domain, with the rest looked up from reference TRBV30 and TRBJ1-2, is SQTIHQWPATLVQPVGSPLSLECTVEGTSNPNLYWYRQAAGRGLQLLFYSVGIGQISSEVPQNLSASRPQDRQFILSSKKLLLSDSGFYLCAGGTGFGYTFGSGTRLTVV.

The chain couples TRBV6-5 to TRBJ1-3; TCRdb's D call of TRBD1 is untestable without DNA. Germline CDR1 MNHEY, CDR2 SVGAGI. The CDR3 extends over 18 amino acids. This CDR3 is CASSPLRRGLISGNTIYF.

This chain links TRBV6-2 or TRBV6-3 with TRBJ2-1; TCRdb returns TRBD2, unconfirmable since there is no DNA. The CDR3 loop spans 14 amino acids. Germline V gene data show CDR1 as MNHEY and CDR2 as SVGEGT. This CDR3 reads CASRTGLVGGEQFF.

The V and J genes are TRBV11-3 and TRBJ1-6. This CDR3 is built from 13 residues. The germline gives CDR1 SGHNT, CDR2 YENEEA. The CDR3 sequence is CASSLFSNSPLHF.

This sequence joins TRBV7-9 and TRBJ1-2. The germline V gene encodes CDR1 SEHNR and CDR2 FQNEAQ (reference sequence). The CDR3 length is 16 residues. CDR3 region: CASSSHSAAASYGYTF.